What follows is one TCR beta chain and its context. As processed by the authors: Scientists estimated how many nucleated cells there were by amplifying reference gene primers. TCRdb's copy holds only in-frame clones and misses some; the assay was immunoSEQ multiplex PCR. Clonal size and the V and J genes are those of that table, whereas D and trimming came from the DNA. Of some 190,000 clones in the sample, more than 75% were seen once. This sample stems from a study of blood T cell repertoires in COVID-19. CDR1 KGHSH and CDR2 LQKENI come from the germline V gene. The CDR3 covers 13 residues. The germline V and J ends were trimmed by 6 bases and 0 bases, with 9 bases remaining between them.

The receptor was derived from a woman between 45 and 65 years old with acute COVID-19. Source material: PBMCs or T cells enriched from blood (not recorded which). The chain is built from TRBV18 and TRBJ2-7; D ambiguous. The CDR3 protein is CASSELSSYEQYV. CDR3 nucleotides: TGTGCCAGCTCCGAACTTAGCTCCTACGAGCAGTACGTC.